What follows are 22 T cell receptor beta chains derived from one specimen sequenced in a study of Graves' ophthalmopathy and Graves' hyperthyroidism. RNA transcripts served as template for amplifying TCR beta CDR3 sequences. Second-round multiplex PCR followed a first-round RT-PCR using HTBI primers. From the multiplex PCR reads, TCRdb called clonotypes with MiXCR, one entry per CDR3 protein. This table has about 620,000 distinct CDR3 sequences, roughly 20% appearing once. Sequencing was carried out using peripheral blood. The receptors derive from a woman aged 18 to 35 with stable Graves' hyperthyroidism. Some clones in this sample may be carry-over from other donors' samples.

In this sample, this clonotype turned up a few times. The J gene is TRBJ2-7, the V gene TRBV5-1; the D gene is possibly TRBD2 (5 bases). Trimming left V 5 bases short and J 6 bases short, with 18 bases between. CDR3 length: 14 residues. The germline V gene encodes CDR1 SGHRS and CDR2 YFSETQ. The CDR3 spells CASSGRDGLGEQYF. DNA for the CDR3: TGCGCCAGCAGTGGCCGGGATGGTCTCGGCGAGCAGTACTTC.

This clonotype was found many times. V gene TRBV20-1 combines with J gene TRBJ2-2; the D is unclear. Trimming removed 5 bases from V and 7 bases from J, with 11 bases in between. The CDR3 is made up of 12 amino acids. The germline gives CDR1 DFQATT, CDR2 SNEGSKA (reference sequence). CDR3 region: CSAPRISGELFF. The CDR3 DNA is TGCAGTGCTCCGCGTATCAGCGGGGAGCTGTTTTTT.

This clonotype was recorded at least ten times. The rearrangement links TRBV27 to TRBJ1-5; D is ambiguous. The germline V gene has CDR1 MNHEY and CDR2 SMNVEV (reference sequence). The CDR3 runs to 15 residues. The V gene lost 6 bases and the J gene lost 4 bases, with 16 bases spanning the gap. CDR3: CASRSDGIPNQPQHF. The CDR3 DNA reads as TGTGCCAGCAGATCGGACGGGATTCCTAATCAGCCCCAGCATTTT.

With respect to this clonotype: This may be a read error: a much more frequent sequence differs by one nucleotide. The chain has TRBV15 and TRBJ2-5; no definite D call. Germline V gives CDR1 LNHNV, CDR2 YYDKDF (reference sequence). The CDR3 loop spans 14 amino acids. In DNA form, the CDR3 reads TGTACCACCAGCAGAGTAGCAAGAAGTGAGACCCAGTACTTC. Translating it yields CTTSRVARSETQYF.

This clonotype occurred a few times. The chain couples TRBV3-1 to TRBJ1-3; no clear D. The germline V gene encodes CDR1 LGHDT and CDR2 YNNKEL (reference sequence). CDR3 length: 16 residues. Deletions cut 1 base from V and 0 bases from J, with 10 bases between. CDR3 amino acids: CASSQGTRPSGNTIYF. CDR3 nucleotide sequence: TGTGCCAGCAGCCAAGGAACCCGGCCCTCTGGAAACACCATATATTTT.

As regards this clonotype: Possible read error: a much larger clone is one base away. No conserved phenylalanine or tryptophan ends this CDR3, so it is likely a read error. The V gene is TRBV6-1, the J gene TRBJ1-1; D is ambiguous. The CDR3 consists of 13 residues. Germline values: CDR1 MNHNS, CDR2 SASEGT. V was clipped by 7 bases and J by 4 bases, with 13 bases between them. DNA of the CDR3: TGTGCCAGCACCATTACAGAGGGCACTGAAGCTTTCTTG. Translation: CASTITEGTEAFL.

This clonotype appeared many times. The chain recombines TRBV29-1 with TRBJ1-2; D ambiguous. The germline V gene has CDR1 SQVTM and CDR2 ANQGSEA. The germline V and J ends were trimmed by 1 base and 4 bases, with 7 bases remaining between them. The CDR3 loop spans 12 amino acids. The CDR3 coding sequence is TGCAGCGTTGAAGCAGATACCTATGGCTACACCTTC. Its translation: CSVEADTYGYTF.

This clonotype was seen ten or more times. The V and J genes are TRBV2 and TRBJ1-2; 7 nucleotides align to TRBD1. The length of the CDR3 is 15 residues. Germline loops: CDR1 SNHLY, CDR2 FYNNEI. Losses at the gene ends were 6 bases for V and 1 base for J; bases not matched to a gene: 8. Here the CDR3 reads CASRPRTGLNYGYTF. The DNA of the CDR3 is TGTGCCAGCAGACCCAGGACAGGCCTTAACTATGGCTACACCTTC.

The chain recombines TRBV6-2 or TRBV6-3 with TRBJ1-2; D is perhaps TRBD1 (5 bases). CDR1 is MNHEY, CDR2 SVGEGT, per germline. CDR3 length: 15 residues. V was clipped by 10 bases and J by 8 bases, with 26 bases between them. The CDR3 bases are TGTGCCACAAGAGACTCGACAGCGGGGCTCTTCGGCTACACCTTC. Translated, it gives CATRDSTAGLFGYTF.

This sequence joins TRBV6-1 and TRBJ2-4, with D unclear. This CDR3 contains 15 residues. Germline values: CDR1 MNHNS, CDR2 SASEGT. Trimming removed 1 base at V and 0 bases at J, with 7 bases between. The CDR3 is CASSEGHLAKNIQYF. In DNA form, the CDR3 reads TGTGCCAGCAGTGAAGGGCACTTAGCCAAAAACATTCAGTACTTC.

This clonotype was recorded many times. J is TRBJ1-2 and V is TRBV19, with D possibly being TRBD1 (5 bases). The CDR3 totals 15 residues. V gave up 5 bases and J gave up 3 bases, with 16 bases separating them. Germline CDR1 LNHDA, CDR2 SQIVND (reference sequence). The CDR3 DNA sequence: TGTGCCAGTAGTTTAGGGGACCGTACGGACTATGGCTACACCTTC. As protein: CASSLGDRTDYGYTF. Full variable domain (outside the CDR3, taken from reference TRBV19 and TRBJ1-2): DGGITQSPKYLFRKEGQNVTLSCEQNLNHDAMYWYRQDPGQGLRLIYYSQIVNDFQKGDIAEGYSVSREKKESFPLTVTSAQKNPTAFYLCASSLGDRTDYGYTFGSGTRLTVV.

This clonotype was counted ten times or more. The J gene is TRBJ2-5, the V gene TRBV12-3 or TRBV12-4; perhaps D is TRBD1 or TRBD2 (6 bases each). Deletions cut 2 bases from V and 8 bases from J, with 21 bases between. This CDR3 has 16 residues. The CDR3, as DNA: TGTGCCAGCAGTTTATCTACGAGGGGGGCAGCTGGTACCCAGTACTTC. Translating it yields CASSLSTRGAAGTQYF.

The chain is built from TRBV20-1 and TRBJ2-7, with D maybe TRBD2 (5 bases). The CDR3 has 15 amino acids. Germline V gene data show CDR1 as DFQATT and CDR2 as SNEGSKA (reference sequence). With 1 base removed from V and 0 bases from J, the gap between germline ends came to 13 bases. CDR3 DNA sequence: TGCAGTGCTAGAGGGCGACTACGGAGCTCCTACGAGCAGTACTTC. It specifies CSARGRLRSSYEQYF.

This clonotype came up many times. The chain links TRBV2 to TRBJ2-7; TRBD2 matches 11 bases. CDR1 is SNHLY, CDR2 FYNNEI, per germline. The CDR3 runs 15 residues. The V segment lost 8 bases and the J segment 1 base; nucleotides outside the gene matches: 7. The CDR3 DNA reads as TGTGCCAGCGTCCTCACTAGCGGGAGTTCCTACGAGCAGTACTTC. Translation gives CASVLTSGSSYEQYF.

The chain uses TRBV20-1 and TRBJ2-7; 9 positions match TRBD1. The V gene end was trimmed by 4 bases and the J gene end by 3 bases; junction bases not matched to a gene: 7. This CDR3 has 14 residues. Germline loops: CDR1 DFQATT, CDR2 SNEGSKA (reference sequence). This chain's CDR3 is CSAISGQGGYEQYF. For the CDR3, the DNA is TGCAGTGCTATATCGGGACAGGGAGGCTACGAGCAGTACTTC.

This clonotype showed up many times. The chain employs TRBV12-3 or TRBV12-4 and TRBJ1-5; D might be TRBD1 (5 bases). Trimming pared 7 bases from V and 2 bases from J, leaving 12 bases between. The CDR3 extends over 14 amino acids. CDR3 in DNA: TGTGCCAGCACTCGGGTGGGGCGCAATCAGCCCCAGCATTTT. It codes for CASTRVGRNQPQHF.

The J gene is TRBJ2-5, the V gene TRBV20-1; TRBD1 agrees at 7 bases. V trimming: 8 bases; J trimming: 2 bases; junction bases outside the gene matches: 8. CDR1 and CDR2 (germline): DFQATT, SNEGSKA (reference sequence). This CDR3 contains 13 residues. The CDR3 here is CSSTGLIQETQYF. CDR3 DNA: TGCAGTTCGACAGGGCTGATACAAGAGACCCAGTACTTC.

The gene calls are TRBV5-6 and TRBJ2-2; TRBD2 agrees at 7 bases. After removal of 1 base from V and 5 bases from J, the junction contained 8 bases not matched to a gene. This CDR3 is built from 16 residues. In germline, CDR1 is SGHDT, CDR2 YYEEEE. The CDR3 region is CASSLSGALGTGELFF. Here the CDR3 DNA reads TGTGCCAGCAGCTTGAGCGGGGCCCTAGGGACCGGGGAGCTGTTTTTT.

Many counts were recorded for this clonotype. The chain links TRBV7-3 to TRBJ2-7; D remains unclear. CDR3 size: 13 residues. V lost 0 bases to trimming and J lost 5 bases, with 8 bases between them. Germline CDR1 is SGHTA and CDR2 is FQGTGA. CDR3 nucleotides: TGTGCCAGCAGCTTAACAGTTGGCGACGAGCAGTACTTC. Protein product: CASSLTVGDEQYF.

Many counts were recorded for this clonotype. The V call is TRBV20-1, the J call TRBJ1-1; TRBD1 aligns across 8 bases. Germline CDR1 is DFQATT and CDR2 is SNEGSKA (reference sequence). This CDR3 region has 15 residues. CDR3 amino acids: CRVNPGQALNTEAFF. CDR3 sequence (DNA): TGCAGAGTCAACCCGGGACAGGCCTTGAACACTGAAGCTTTCTTT.

This clonotype was seen many times. The genes are TRBV4-1 and TRBJ2-2, with D unresolved. This CDR3 spans 19 amino acids. The germline V gene encodes CDR1 MGHRA and CDR2 YSYEKL. V dropped 4 bases and J dropped 6 bases, with 27 bases sitting between them. The CDR3 loop reads CASSPIDRYIDHPAGELFF. CDR3 nucleotide sequence: TGCGCCAGCAGCCCAATCGATAGGTACATCGATCACCCGGCCGGGGAGCTGTTTTTT.

This clonotype was found many times. The chain carries TRBV6-2 or TRBV6-3 and TRBJ1-3; the D is unclear. The germline V gene encodes CDR1 MNHEY and CDR2 SVGEGT. Trimming removed 2 bases from V and 2 bases from J, with 7 bases in between. The CDR3 extends over 14 amino acids. The CDR3 region is CASSYLGTGNTIYF. The CDR3, as DNA: TGTGCCAGCAGTTACCTCGGGACTGGAAACACCATATATTTT.